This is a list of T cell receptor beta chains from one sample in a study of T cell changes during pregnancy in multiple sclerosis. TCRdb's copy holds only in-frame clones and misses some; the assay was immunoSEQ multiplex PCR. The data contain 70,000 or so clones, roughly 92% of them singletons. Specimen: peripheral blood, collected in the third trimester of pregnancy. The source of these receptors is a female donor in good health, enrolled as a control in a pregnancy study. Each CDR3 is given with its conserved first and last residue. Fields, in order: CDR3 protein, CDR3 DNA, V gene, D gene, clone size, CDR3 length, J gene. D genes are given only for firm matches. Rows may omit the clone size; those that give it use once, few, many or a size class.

CDR3: CASIGIGGDTQYF; DNA: TGTGCCAGCATAGGAATTGGAGGTGATACGCAGTATTTT; V: TRBV6-6; D: -; size: -; length: 13; J: TRBJ2-3
CDR3: CASSTPANYEQYF; DNA: TGTGCCAGCAGTACCCCAGCGAACTACGAGCAGTACTTC; V: TRBV6-6; D: -; size: -; length: 13; J: TRBJ2-7
CDR3: CATSRGGTGVKDTEAFF; DNA: TGTGCCACCAGCAGAGGAGGGACAGGGGTTAAGGACACTGAAGCTTTCTTT; V: TRBV15; D: TRBD1; size: -; length: 17; J: TRBJ1-1
CDR3: CASLSRTIGGETQYF; DNA: TGTGCCAGCTTATCCAGGACTATCGGCGGGGAGACCCAGTACTTC; V: TRBV13; D: -; size: -; length: 15; J: TRBJ2-5
CDR3: CASSSRQGTGEQYF; DNA: TGTGCCAGTAGTTCGAGACAGGGAACGGGGGAGCAGTACTTC; V: TRBV19; D: TRBD1; size: -; length: 14; J: TRBJ2-7
CDR3: CASSADLVAGGYEQYF; DNA: TGTGCCAGCAGCGCAGACCTCGTAGCAGGAGGCTACGAGCAGTACTTC; V: TRBV9; D: -; size: -; length: 16; J: TRBJ2-7
CDR3: CAISKGQSQETQYF; DNA: TGTGCCATCAGTAAGGGACAGTCCCAAGAGACCCAGTACTTC; V: TRBV10-3; D: TRBD1; size: -; length: 14; J: TRBJ2-5
CDR3: CASSGAQETQYF; DNA: TGTGCCAGCTCAGGGGCTCAAGAGACCCAGTACTTC; V: TRBV18; D: -; size: -; length: 12; J: TRBJ2-5
CDR3: CASSPDRGHSYEQYF; DNA: TGTGCCAGCAGCCCGGACAGGGGCCACTCCTACGAGCAGTACTTC; V: TRBV7-2; D: TRBD1; size: -; length: 15; J: TRBJ2-7
CDR3: CASSLNGAITGELFF; DNA: TGTGCCAGCAGCTTAAATGGGGCCATCACCGGGGAGCTGTTTTTT; V: TRBV7-3; D: -; size: -; length: 15; J: TRBJ2-2
CDR3: CASSEQGVGYTF; DNA: TGTGCCAGCAGTGAACAGGGTGTGGGCTACACCTTC; V: TRBV2; D: -; size: -; length: 12; J: TRBJ1-2
CDR3: CASSPATGGNYEQYF; DNA: TGTGCCAGCAGCCCGGCCACTGGGGGGAATTACGAGCAGTACTTC; V: TRBV4-2; D: -; size: -; length: 15; J: TRBJ2-7
CDR3: CAAGGVDYNEQFF; DNA: TGTGCAGCGGGGGGGGTGGACTACAATGAGCAGTTCTTC; V: TRBV10-3; D: TRBD2; size: -; length: 13; J: TRBJ2-1
CDR3: CASSRKISGEDNEQFF; DNA: TGCGCCAGCAGCCGGAAAATTAGCGGGGAAGACAATGAGCAGTTCTTC; V: TRBV4-1; D: TRBD2; size: -; length: 16; J: TRBJ2-1
CDR3: CASSLGGTTTDTQYF; DNA: TGTGCCAGCAGCTTAGGCGGAACCACCACAGATACGCAGTATTTT; V: TRBV7-9; D: -; size: -; length: 15; J: TRBJ2-3
CDR3: CASSLTGNEQFF; DNA: TGTGCCAGCAGCCTGACGGGCAATGAGCAGTTCTTC; V: TRBV27; D: -; size: -; length: 12; J: TRBJ2-1
CDR3: CASSSRGVANEQYF; DNA: TGTGCCAGCAGCTCGCGCGGGGTGGCGAACGAGCAGTACTTC; V: TRBV5-6; D: -; size: -; length: 14; J: TRBJ2-7
CDR3: CASSEWRGLYTEAFF; DNA: TGTGCCAGCAGTGAATGGAGGGGACTGTACACTGAAGCTTTCTTT; V: TRBV25-1; D: -; size: few; length: 15; J: TRBJ1-1
CDR3: CAWSSGQSLRGQYF; DNA: TGTGCCTGGAGTTCGGGACAGTCTTTACGTGGGCAGTACTTC; V: TRBV30; D: TRBD1; size: -; length: 14; J: TRBJ2-7
CDR3: CASSHARTGGYDEQYF; DNA: TGCGCCAGCAGCCACGCGAGGACAGGGGGTTATGACGAGCAGTACTTC; V: TRBV5-1; D: TRBD1; size: -; length: 16; J: TRBJ2-7
CDR3: CASSPRQGGTYEQYF; DNA: TGTGCCAGCTCACCCCGGCAGGGGGGTACCTACGAGCAGTACTTC; V: TRBV18; D: -; size: -; length: 15; J: TRBJ2-7
CDR3: CASSLRSTGELFF; DNA: TGTGCCAGCAGCTTACGTAGCACCGGGGAGCTGTTTTTT; V: TRBV7-9; D: -; size: once; length: 13; J: TRBJ2-2
CDR3: CASSQDLGGSYEQYF; DNA: TGCGCCAGCAGCCAAGATCTCGGGGGCTCCTACGAGCAGTACTTC; V: TRBV4-3; D: -; size: once; length: 15; J: TRBJ2-7
CDR3: CASNHSPGLAEQETQYF; DNA: TGCGCCAGCAACCACTCCCCGGGACTAGCGGAGCAAGAGACCCAGTACTTC; V: TRBV5-1; D: TRBD2; size: -; length: 17; J: TRBJ2-5